This TCR beta chain was sequenced during a study of T cell changes during pregnancy in multiple sclerosis. TCRdb keeps only in-frame clones here, not all; method: immunoSEQ multiplex PCR. The sample holds roughly 75,000 clones; approximately 92% are singletons and the top ten take less than 2%. The CDR3 is 15 amino acids. Trimming removed 2 bases from V and 4 bases from J, with 15 bases in between. Germline V gene data show CDR1 as KGHSH and CDR2 as LQKENI. The sample here was peripheral blood, taken in the third trimester of pregnancy. The gene calls are TRBV18 and TRBJ2-7, with D tentatively TRBD1 (6 bases). The receptor was isolated from a female donor in good health, enrolled as a control in a pregnancy study. The CDR3 reads CASSPGQSPTYEQYF. The CDR3 DNA reads TGTGCCAGCTCACCAGGACAGAGCCCAACTTACGAGCAGTACTTC.